The rows below give T cell receptor beta chains drawn from one sample of a study of CD8 T cells in Susac syndrome. TCRdb analysed the immunoSEQ multiplex PCR reads with MiXCR anew, one entry per CDR3 protein. The profile shows about 100,000 distinct CDR3 sequences, 95% of them singletons. The specimen was CD8+ T cells from PBMCs. These receptors were obtained from a human donor with Susac syndrome. Each CDR3 is given with its conserved first and last residue. A D gene is named only where the DNA matches it firmly. Some rows have no size entry. The others give once, few or many, or a class for an expanded clone.

J: TRBJ2-7
size: .
V: TRBV27
D: TRBD2
CDR3: CASSLTSGDYEQYF
DNA: TGTGCCAGCAGTTTGACTAGCGGGGACTACGAGCAGTACTTC

J: TRBJ1-5
size: once
V: TRBV20-1
D: .
CDR3: CSAEGVGNQPQHF
DNA: TGCAGTGCCGAGGGCGTTGGCAATCAGCCCCAGCATTTT

J: TRBJ2-3
size: .
V: TRBV12-3/TRBV12-4
D: .
CDR3: CASRGGFEGTDTQYF
DNA: TGTGCCAGCAGGGGGGGCTTTGAGGGAACAGATACGCAGTATTTT

J: TRBJ2-5
size: .
V: TRBV9
D: TRBD2
CDR3: CASSVTSGRETQYF
DNA: TGTGCCAGCAGCGTGACTAGCGGGAGAGAGACCCAGTACTTC

J: TRBJ2-7
size: .
V: TRBV20-1
D: .
CDR3: CSPRFEGATYEQYF
DNA: TGCAGTCCGAGGTTTGAGGGAGCCACCTACGAGCAGTACTTC

J: TRBJ2-7
size: .
V: TRBV20-1
D: .
CDR3: CSAGNYPTEQYF
DNA: TGCAGTGCTGGGAACTACCCGACGGAGCAGTACTTC

J: TRBJ2-2
size: once
V: TRBV6-6
D: .
CDR3: CASSYVPGELFF
DNA: TGTGCCAGCAGTTACGTCCCCGGGGAGCTGTTTTTT

J: TRBJ2-2
size: .
V: TRBV9
D: .
CDR3: CASTGTGELFF
DNA: TGTGCCAGCACAGGTACCGGGGAGCTGTTTTTT

J: TRBJ1-4
size: .
V: TRBV28
D: TRBD1
CDR3: CASSQNPGQGFGNEKLFF
DNA: TGTGCCAGCAGCCAGAATCCGGGACAGGGTTTTGGGAATGAAAAACTGTTTTTT

J: TRBJ1-2
size: .
V: TRBV9
D: .
CDR3: CASSVEPDPNYGYTF
DNA: TGTGCCAGCAGCGTAGAACCCGACCCTAACTATGGCTACACCTTC

J: TRBJ2-3
size: .
V: TRBV10-2
D: .
CDR3: CASRNRDPTDTQYF
DNA: TGCGCCAGCAGAAACAGGGATCCCACAGATACGCAGTATTTT

J: TRBJ2-3
size: .
V: TRBV20-1
D: TRBD2
CDR3: CSARAAPPLAGVSSTDTQYF
DNA: TGCAGTGCTAGAGCTGCCCCCCCACTAGCGGGGGTCTCTAGCACAGATACGCAGTATTTT

J: TRBJ2-7
size: few
V: TRBV12-3/TRBV12-4
D: TRBD1
CDR3: CASSSPGTGSYEQYF
DNA: TGTGCCAGCAGTTCCCCCGGGACAGGCTCCTACGAGCAGTACTTC

J: TRBJ2-3
size: .
V: TRBV7-9
D: TRBD2
CDR3: CASSPQGLAGTDTQYF
DNA: TGTGCCAGCAGCCCTCAAGGACTAGCGGGCACAGATACGCAGTATTTT

J: TRBJ1-1
size: .
V: TRBV27
D: .
CDR3: CASSFGVGNTEAFF
DNA: TGTGCCAGCAGTTTTGGAGTGGGGAACACTGAAGCTTTCTTT

J: TRBJ1-1
size: .
V: TRBV2
D: .
CDR3: CASSPRPTEAFF
DNA: TGTGCCAGCAGTCCCCGGCCCACTGAAGCTTTCTTT

J: TRBJ1-2
size: .
V: TRBV29-1
D: .
CDR3: CSVVMVEDYGYTF
DNA: TGCAGCGTTGTAATGGTAGAAGACTATGGCTACACCTTC

J: TRBJ2-7
size: .
V: TRBV6-5
D: .
CDR3: CASSYSSAPSGEQYF
DNA: TGTGCCAGCAGTTACTCGTCGGCCCCCAGTGGCGAGCAGTACTTC

J: TRBJ2-3
size: .
V: TRBV29-1
D: .
CDR3: CSVELDRTDTQYF
DNA: TGCAGCGTTGAGCTCGACCGCACAGATACGCAGTATTTT

J: TRBJ2-7
size: .
V: TRBV24-1
D: .
CDR3: CAPRIQGRQYF
DNA: TGTGCCCCCCGGATTCAGGGACGGCAGTACTTC

J: TRBJ2-3
size: once
V: TRBV25-1
D: .
CDR3: CASSDYLVGRTPNTQYF
DNA: TGTGCCAGCAGTGACTACCTGGTGGGCCGGACCCCAAATACGCAGTATTTT

J: TRBJ2-7
size: .
V: TRBV7-8
D: .
CDR3: CASSAKLGSSYEQYF
DNA: TGTGCCAGCAGCGCGAAGCTAGGTAGTTCCTACGAGCAGTACTTC

J: TRBJ2-7
size: .
V: TRBV20-1
D: .
CDR3: CSARRGDRDYEQYF
DNA: TGCAGTGCTAGGCGGGGGGACAGGGACTACGAGCAGTACTTC

J: TRBJ1-5
size: .
V: TRBV28
D: .
CDR3: CASTSGGDQPQHF
DNA: TGTGCCAGCACCTCCGGCGGGGATCAGCCCCAGCATTTT

J: TRBJ2-5
size: .
V: TRBV24-1
D: .
CDR3: CATSDPPGTGKETQYF
DNA: TGTGCCACCAGTGATCCCCCTGGAACAGGGAAAGAGACCCAGTACTTC

J: TRBJ1-5
size: .
V: TRBV4-1
D: .
CDR3: CASSQGGGSNQPQHF
DNA: TGCGCCAGCAGCCAGGGTGGGGGGAGCAATCAGCCCCAGCATTTT

J: TRBJ2-6
size: .
V: TRBV18
D: TRBD1
CDR3: CASSPTGAGANVLTF
DNA: TGTGCCAGCTCCCCGACAGGGGCTGGGGCCAACGTCCTGACTTTC

J: TRBJ2-2
size: .
V: TRBV11-2
D: .
CDR3: CASSFLATGELFF
DNA: TGTGCCAGCAGCTTCTTAGCCACCGGGGAGCTGTTTTTT

J: TRBJ2-7
size: once
V: TRBV28
D: .
CDR3: CASSLKMDSPTYEQYF
DNA: TGTGCCAGCAGCCTAAAAATGGACTCTCCAACATACGAGCAGTACTTC

J: TRBJ2-2
size: .
V: TRBV4-2
D: .
CDR3: CASSQDTESGELFF
DNA: TGTGCCAGCAGCCAAGATACCGAGTCCGGGGAGCTGTTTTTT

J: TRBJ1-1
size: once
V: TRBV27
D: .
CDR3: CASSLWAGKGNTEAFF
DNA: TGTGCCAGCAGTTTATGGGCAGGGAAGGGGAACACTGAAGCTTTCTTT

J: TRBJ2-1
size: .
V: TRBV12-3/TRBV12-4
D: .
CDR3: CASSFRQRPEQFF
DNA: TGTGCCAGCAGTTTTCGACAGCGACCTGAGCAGTTCTTC

J: TRBJ2-1
size: once
V: TRBV4-1
D: TRBD2
CDR3: CASSQPTGTRWNEQFF
DNA: TGCGCCAGCAGCCAACCTACCGGGACTAGATGGAATGAGCAGTTCTTC

J: TRBJ2-5
size: .
V: TRBV7-3
D: .
CDR3: CASSRGAQETQYF
DNA: TGTGCCAGCAGCCGGGGGGCCCAAGAGACCCAGTACTTC

J: TRBJ1-2
size: .
V: TRBV3-1
D: .
CDR3: CASSRRLESDRNYGYTF
DNA: TGTGCCAGCAGCCGACGGCTCGAATCCGACAGGAACTATGGCTACACCTTC

J: TRBJ2-7
size: few
V: TRBV28
D: .
CDR3: CASSPDSTYEQYF
DNA: TGTGCCAGCAGTCCTGACAGCACCTACGAGCAGTACTTC

J: TRBJ1-5
size: .
V: TRBV2
D: .
CDR3: CASSANGDNQPQHF
DNA: TGTGCCAGCAGTGCGAACGGGGATAATCAGCCCCAGCATTTT

J: TRBJ2-4
size: .
V: TRBV29-1
D: .
CDR3: CSVENREKNIQYF
DNA: TGCAGCGTTGAAAACAGAGAAAAAAACATTCAGTACTTC

J: TRBJ2-2
size: .
V: TRBV4-1
D: .
CDR3: CASSQGPPLTGELFF
DNA: TGCGCCAGCAGCCAGGGCCCGCCCCTCACCGGGGAGCTGTTTTTT

J: TRBJ2-1
size: .
V: TRBV2
D: .
CDR3: CASSWLQDNEQFF
DNA: TGTGCCAGCAGTTGGCTCCAAGACAATGAGCAGTTCTTC

J: TRBJ1-1
size: .
V: TRBV5-1
D: .
CDR3: CASSITGSGNTEAFF
DNA: TGCGCCAGCAGCATAACAGGGTCGGGAAACACTGAAGCTTTCTTT

J: TRBJ2-5
size: once
V: TRBV25-1
D: .
CDR3: CASSEWVQGRAGKTQYF
DNA: TGTGCCAGCAGTGAATGGGTGCAGGGGAGGGCCGGGAAGACCCAGTACTTC

J: TRBJ2-7
size: .
V: TRBV28
D: TRBD2
CDR3: CASTSRPSGSYEQYF
DNA: TGTGCCAGCACCTCCCGCCCTAGCGGGTCCTACGAGCAGTACTTC